This TCR beta chain was retrieved from a study of Ad26.COV2.S vaccination and SARS-CoV-2 variants. Libraries were prepared by immunoSEQ multiplex PCR; TCRdb keeps only in-frame clonotypes and omits some of them. The sample shows 450,000 to 550,000 clones, about 88% of them seen only once. This CDR3 has 13 amino acids. V trimming: 6 bases; J trimming: 6 bases; junction bases outside the gene matches: 5. The germline gives CDR1 MNHNY, CDR2 SVGAGI (reference sequence). As for treatment: 19 received Ad26.COV2.S at low or high dose, single or two shots; 5 received placebo; per-sample allocation not given. Sampling was performed 63 days after the first vaccine or placebo injection.

Specimen: peripheral blood, collected in a trial of Ad26.COV2.S vaccine versus placebo. The receptor was derived from a person between 18 and 65 years old who received the Ad26.COV2.S COVID-19 vaccine or a placebo. V usage is TRBV6-6 and J usage is TRBJ2-1, with 7 bases aligning to TRBD2. In DNA, the CDR3 is TGTGCCAGCAGGGAGCGGGATGGCAATGAGCAGTTCTTC. This encodes CASRERDGNEQFF.